The 3 T cell receptor beta chains listed next were all sequenced from one sample in a study of Graves' ophthalmopathy and Graves' hyperthyroidism. The authors amplified TCR beta CDR3 regions from RNA transcripts. HTBI primers were employed in first-round RT-PCR, then a second-round multiplex PCR followed. TCRdb re-analysed the multiplex PCR reads in MiXCR, keeping a single row per CDR3 protein. Among about 500,000 distinct CDR3 sequences, 14% were seen once, and the ten largest hold about a tenth. The source material was blood. All receptors come from a woman aged 25 to 39 with Graves' ophthalmopathy.

There are many counts of this clonotype. The gene calls are TRBV2 and TRBJ2-7; no clear D. Trimming removed 7 bases at V and 0 bases at J, with 7 bases between. In germline, CDR1 is SNHLY, CDR2 FYNNEI. The CDR3 loop spans 12 amino acids. The CDR3 reads CASNTASYEQYF. The CDR3, as DNA: TGTGCCAGCAACACAGCCTCCTACGAGCAGTACTTC.

A word on this clonotype: Just one base apart from a much larger clone, this may be a read error. The chain joins TRBV6-2 or TRBV6-3 to TRBJ2-2, with a possible D match to TRBD2 (5 bases). The CDR3 is 16 amino acids. Germline-derived CDR1 and CDR2 are MNHEY and SVGEGT. CDR3 DNA: TGTGCCAGCAGTTCTACCCGGCCATTGAACACCGGGGAGCTGATTTTT. This codes for CASSSTRPLNTGELIF.

This clonotype came up many times. CDR3 region: CASSLGPGQTNSPLHF. CDR3 DNA sequence: TGTGCCAGCAGCTTAGGTCCGGGCCAGACTAATTCACCCCTCCACTTT. This rearrangement joins TRBV11-2 to TRBJ1-6; D remains ambiguous. This CDR3 has 16 residues. The V end lost 1 base, the J end lost 6 bases, and 13 bases lay between the germline ends. Germline V CDR1 and CDR2: SGHAT, FQNNGV.